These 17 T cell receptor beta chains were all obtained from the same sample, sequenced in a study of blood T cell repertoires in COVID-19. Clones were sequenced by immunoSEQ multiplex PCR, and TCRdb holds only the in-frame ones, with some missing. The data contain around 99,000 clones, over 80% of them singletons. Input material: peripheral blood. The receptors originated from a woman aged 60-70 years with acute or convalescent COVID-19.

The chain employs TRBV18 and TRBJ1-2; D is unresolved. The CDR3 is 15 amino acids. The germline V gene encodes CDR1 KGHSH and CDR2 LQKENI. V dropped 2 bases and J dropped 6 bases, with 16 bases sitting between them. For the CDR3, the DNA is TGTGCCAGCTCACCATCTCTTGCTATGGTTGATGGCTACACCTTC. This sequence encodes CASSPSLAMVDGYTF.

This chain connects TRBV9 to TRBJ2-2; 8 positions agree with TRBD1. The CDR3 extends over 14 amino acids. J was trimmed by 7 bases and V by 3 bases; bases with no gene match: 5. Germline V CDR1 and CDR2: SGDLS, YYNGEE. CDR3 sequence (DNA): TGTGCCAGCAGCGGTGGACAGGGCAACGGGGAGCTGTTTTTT. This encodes CASSGGQGNGELFF.

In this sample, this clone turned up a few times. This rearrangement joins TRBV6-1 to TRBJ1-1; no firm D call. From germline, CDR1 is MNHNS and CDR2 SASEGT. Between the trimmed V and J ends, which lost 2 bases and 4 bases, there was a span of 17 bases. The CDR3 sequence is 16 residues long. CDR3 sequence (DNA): TGTGCCAGCAGTGAAAGGAGGGTTAGGGTCGGCACTGAAGCTTTCTTT. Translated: CASSERRVRVGTEAFF.

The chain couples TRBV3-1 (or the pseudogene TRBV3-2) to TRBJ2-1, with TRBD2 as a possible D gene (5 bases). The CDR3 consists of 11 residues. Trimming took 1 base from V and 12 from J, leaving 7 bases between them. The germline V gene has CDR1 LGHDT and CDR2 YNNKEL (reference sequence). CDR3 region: CASSQASRQFF. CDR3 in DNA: TGTGCCAGCAGCCAAGCTAGCAGGCAGTTCTTC.

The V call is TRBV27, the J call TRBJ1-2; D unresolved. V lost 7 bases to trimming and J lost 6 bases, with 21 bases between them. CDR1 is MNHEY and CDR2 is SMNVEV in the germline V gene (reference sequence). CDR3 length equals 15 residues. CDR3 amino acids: CASNLSVTGRDGYTF. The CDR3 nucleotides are TGTGCCAGCAACCTTTCGGTAACGGGTCGAGATGGCTACACCTTC.

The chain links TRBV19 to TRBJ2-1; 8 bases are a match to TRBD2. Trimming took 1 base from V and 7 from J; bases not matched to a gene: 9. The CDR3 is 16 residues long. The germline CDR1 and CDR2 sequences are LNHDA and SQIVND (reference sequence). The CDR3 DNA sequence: TGTGCCAGTAGTATAGGGCCGGGACTAGGGGGAAATGAGCAGTTCTTC. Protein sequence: CASSIGPGLGGNEQFF.

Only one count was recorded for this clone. CDR3 amino acids: CASRPAGSMNTEAFF. In nucleotides, the CDR3 is TGTGCCAGCAGACCAGCGGGGTCGATGAACACTGAAGCTTTCTTT. V is TRBV6-1 and J is TRBJ1-1; D is undetermined. The ends were cut back, 6 bases at V and 0 bases at J, with 14 bases in the middle. The germline gives CDR1 MNHNS, CDR2 SASEGT. The CDR3 has 15 residues.

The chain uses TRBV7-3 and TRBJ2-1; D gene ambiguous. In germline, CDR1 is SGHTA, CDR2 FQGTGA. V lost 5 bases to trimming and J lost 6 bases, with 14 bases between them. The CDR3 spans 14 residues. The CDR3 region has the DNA TGTGCCAGCAGCGCCCGCCAGGTCGGCAATGAGCAGTTCTTC. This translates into CASSARQVGNEQFF.

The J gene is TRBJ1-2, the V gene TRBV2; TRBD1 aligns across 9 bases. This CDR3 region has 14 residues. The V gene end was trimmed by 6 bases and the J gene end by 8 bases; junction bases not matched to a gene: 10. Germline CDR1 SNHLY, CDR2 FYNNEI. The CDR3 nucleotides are TGTGCCAGCAGCAGAAGGGGACAGGGCGGCGGCTACACCTTC. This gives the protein CASSRRGQGGGYTF.

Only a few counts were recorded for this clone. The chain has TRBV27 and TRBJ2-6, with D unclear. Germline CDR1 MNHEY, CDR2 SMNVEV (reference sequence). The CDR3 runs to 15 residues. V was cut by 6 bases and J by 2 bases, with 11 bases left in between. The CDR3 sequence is CASSSNLAGANVLTF. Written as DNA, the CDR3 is TGTGCCAGCAGCAGTAATCTAGCTGGGGCCAACGTCCTGACTTTC.

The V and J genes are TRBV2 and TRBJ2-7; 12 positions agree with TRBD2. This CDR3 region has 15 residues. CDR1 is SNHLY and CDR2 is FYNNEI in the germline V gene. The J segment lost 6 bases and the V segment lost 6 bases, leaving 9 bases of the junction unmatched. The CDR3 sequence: CASRVTSGGGAEQYF. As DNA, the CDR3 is TGTGCCAGCAGAGTGACTAGCGGGGGAGGTGCCGAGCAGTACTTC.

This CDR3 is CASSQGGGVEKLFF. CDR3 sequence (DNA): TGTGCCAGCAGCCAAGGGGGAGGGGTGGAAAAACTGTTTTTT. The rearrangement links TRBV3-1 (or the pseudogene TRBV3-2) to TRBJ1-4; a possible D gene is TRBD1 (5 bases). V was shortened by 1 base and J by 8 bases, with 11 bases between the two germline ends. The CDR3 runs to 14 residues. Germline loops: CDR1 LGHDT, CDR2 YNNKEL (reference sequence).

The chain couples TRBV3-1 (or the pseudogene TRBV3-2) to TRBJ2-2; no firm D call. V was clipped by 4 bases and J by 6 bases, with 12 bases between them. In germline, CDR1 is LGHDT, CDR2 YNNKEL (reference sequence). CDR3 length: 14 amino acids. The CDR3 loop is CASSPYGVAGELFF. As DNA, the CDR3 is TGTGCCAGCAGCCCCTACGGTGTGGCCGGGGAGCTGTTTTTT.

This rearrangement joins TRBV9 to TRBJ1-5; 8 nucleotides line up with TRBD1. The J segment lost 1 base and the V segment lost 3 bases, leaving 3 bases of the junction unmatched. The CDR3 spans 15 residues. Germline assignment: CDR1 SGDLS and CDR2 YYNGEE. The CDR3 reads CASSEQGGSNQPQHF. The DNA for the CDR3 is TGTGCCAGCAGCGAACAGGGGGGGAGCAATCAGCCCCAGCATTTT.

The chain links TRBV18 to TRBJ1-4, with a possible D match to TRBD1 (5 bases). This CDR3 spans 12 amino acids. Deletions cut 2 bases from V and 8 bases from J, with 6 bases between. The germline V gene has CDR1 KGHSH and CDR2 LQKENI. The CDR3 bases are TGTGCCAGCTCACCAAAGGGGGAAAAACTGTTTTTT. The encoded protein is CASSPKGEKLFF.

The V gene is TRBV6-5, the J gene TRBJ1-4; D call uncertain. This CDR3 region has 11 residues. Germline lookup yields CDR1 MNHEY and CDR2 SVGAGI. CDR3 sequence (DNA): TGTGCTGCGGCAACTAATGAAAAACTGTTTTTT. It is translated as CAAATNEKLFF.

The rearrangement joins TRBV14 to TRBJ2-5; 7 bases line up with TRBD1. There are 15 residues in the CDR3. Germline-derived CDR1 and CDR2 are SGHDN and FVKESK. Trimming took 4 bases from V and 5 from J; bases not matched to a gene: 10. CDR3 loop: CASSPRTGSRETQYF. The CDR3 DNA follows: TGTGCCAGCAGCCCCCGGACAGGATCTCGGGAGACCCAGTACTTC.